This T cell receptor beta chain was documented in a study of blood T cell repertoires in COVID-19. The wider study: COVID-19 samples from acute and convalescent phases originated in the United States, Italy and Spain. The cDNA or gDNA used as material had been derived from T cells, B-cell-depleted T cells, or PBMCs.

As originally analysed: Estimation of nucleated cell counts was performed using reference gene primer amplification. This table comes from immunoSEQ multiplex PCR, and its TCRdb copy is limited to in-frame clones, with some not included. V and J calls and clone size are as listed in that table; D and trimming were resolved from the DNA. The sample yields 100,000 to 150,000 clones, 88% seen once. The receptor comes from a human donor in a cohort sampled during active COVID-19. The specimen sequenced was peripheral blood.

CDR3 sequence: CASSPPPSGGNEQFF. The CDR3 DNA sequence: TGTGCCAGCAGTCCCCCCCCTAGCGGGGGGAATGAGCAGTTCTTC. This chain connects TRBV6-5 to TRBJ2-1; TRBD2 agrees at 11 bases. Germline trimming cut 5 bases from V and 7 bases from J; bases unmatched to any gene: 7. Per the germline V gene, CDR1 is MNHEY and CDR2 is SVGAGI. This CDR3 spans 15 amino acids.